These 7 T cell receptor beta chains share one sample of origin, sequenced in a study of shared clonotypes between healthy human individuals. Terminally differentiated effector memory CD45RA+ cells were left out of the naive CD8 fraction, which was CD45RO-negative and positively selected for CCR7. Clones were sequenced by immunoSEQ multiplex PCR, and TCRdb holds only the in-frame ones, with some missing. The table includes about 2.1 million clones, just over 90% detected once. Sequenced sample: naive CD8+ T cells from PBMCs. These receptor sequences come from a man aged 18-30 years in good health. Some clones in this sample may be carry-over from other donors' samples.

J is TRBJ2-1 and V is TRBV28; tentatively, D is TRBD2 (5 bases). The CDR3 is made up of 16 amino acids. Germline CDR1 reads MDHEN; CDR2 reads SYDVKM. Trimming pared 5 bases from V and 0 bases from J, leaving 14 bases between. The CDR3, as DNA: TGTGCCAGCAGTCCGACTATCAGGAGCTCCTACAATGAGCAGTTCTTC. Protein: CASSPTIRSSYNEQFF.

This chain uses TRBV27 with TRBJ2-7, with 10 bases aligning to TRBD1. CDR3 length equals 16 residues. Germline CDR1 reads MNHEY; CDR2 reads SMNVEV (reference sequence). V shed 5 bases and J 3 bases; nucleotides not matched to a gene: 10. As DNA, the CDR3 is TGTGCCAGCAGTCCTTCTCCCGGGACAGGGGTCTACGAGCAGTACTTC. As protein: CASSPSPGTGVYEQYF.

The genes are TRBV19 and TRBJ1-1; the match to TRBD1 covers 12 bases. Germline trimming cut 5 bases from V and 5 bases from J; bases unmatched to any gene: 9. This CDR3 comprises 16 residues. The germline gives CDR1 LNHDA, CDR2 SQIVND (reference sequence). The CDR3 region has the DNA TGTGCCAGTAGTTTGGGACAGGGGGCGCGAGGGACTGAAGCTTTCTTT. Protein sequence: CASSLGQGARGTEAFF.

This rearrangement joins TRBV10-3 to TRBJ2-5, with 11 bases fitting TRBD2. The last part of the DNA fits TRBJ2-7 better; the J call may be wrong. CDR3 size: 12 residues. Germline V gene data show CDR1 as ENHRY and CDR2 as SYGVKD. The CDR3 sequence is CAIRGLADEQYF. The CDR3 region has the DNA TGTGCCATCAGGGGACTAGCGGACGAGCAGTACTTC.

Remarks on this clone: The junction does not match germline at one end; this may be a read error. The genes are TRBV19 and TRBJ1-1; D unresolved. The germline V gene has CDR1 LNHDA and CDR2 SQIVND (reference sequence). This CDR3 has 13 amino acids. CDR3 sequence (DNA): TGTGCCAGTAGTATAGTATTAAACAGTGAAGCTTTCTTT. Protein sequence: CASSIVLNSEAFF.

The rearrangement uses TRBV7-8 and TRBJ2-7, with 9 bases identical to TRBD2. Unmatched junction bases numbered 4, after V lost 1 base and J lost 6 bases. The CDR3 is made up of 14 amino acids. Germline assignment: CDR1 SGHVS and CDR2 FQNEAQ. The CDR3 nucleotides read TGTGCCAGCAGCTTAGGTCCAGCGGGAGGCGAGCAGTACTTC. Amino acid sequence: CASSLGPAGGEQYF.

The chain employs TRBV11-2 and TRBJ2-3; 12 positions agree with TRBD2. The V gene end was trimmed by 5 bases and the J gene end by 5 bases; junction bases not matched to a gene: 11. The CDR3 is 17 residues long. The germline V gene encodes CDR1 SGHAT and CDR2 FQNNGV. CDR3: CASSLGLAGWAQDTQYF. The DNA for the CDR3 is TGTGCCAGCAGCCTGGGACTAGCGGGCTGGGCCCAAGATACGCAGTATTTT.